This passage covers 28 T cell receptor beta chains from one sample sequenced in a study of T cells in Graves' hyperthyroidism and ophthalmopathy. The investigators amplified TCR beta CDR3 regions from RNA transcripts. Carried out on the TCR CDR3, a first-round RT-PCR used the HTBI primer set. One entry per CDR3 protein, called by TCRdb with MiXCR from the multiplex PCR reads. Of approximately 300,000 distinct CDR3 sequences listed, more than 15% are singletons. The sequencing input was blood. These receptor sequences come from a woman aged 55-69 years with Graves' ophthalmopathy.

The chain joins TRBV4-3 to TRBJ1-3; weak D call: TRBD1 (5 bases). CDR1 is LGHNA, CDR2 YSLEER, per germline. The CDR3 totals 17 residues. V was clipped by 1 base and J by 2 bases, with 15 bases between them. The CDR3 loop is CASSQASGAQAGNTIYF. The CDR3 DNA sequence: TGCGCCAGCAGCCAAGCCTCCGGGGCGCAGGCTGGAAACACCATATATTTT.

A few counts support this clonotype. V is TRBV3-1 and J is TRBJ1-6; the D is unclear. The germline gives CDR1 LGHDT, CDR2 YNNKEL (reference sequence). V lost 2 bases to trimming and J lost 6 bases, with 11 bases between them. The length of the CDR3 is 15 residues. The CDR3 loop reads CASSQFLSRNSPLHF. The CDR3 DNA reads as TGTGCCAGCAGCCAATTCTTATCCCGTAATTCACCCCTCCACTTT.

This clonotype has a handful of counts. The genes are TRBV27 and TRBJ1-1, with 7 bases that match TRBD1. This CDR3 contains 14 residues. CDR1 is MNHEY and CDR2 is SMNVEV in the germline V gene (reference sequence). V dropped 5 bases and J dropped 5; count of bases not matched to a gene: 8. The CDR3 coding sequence is TGTGCCAGCAGTAGGGGGCGGGGGCTAACTGAAGCTTTCTTT. Protein: CASSRGRGLTEAFF.

This clonotype showed up many times. The rearrangement links TRBV4-3 to TRBJ2-5, with TRBD2 matching over 9 bases. The CDR3 is made up of 17 amino acids. The junction had 10 bases not matched to a gene; V was cut back by 1 base and J by 4 bases. Germline V CDR1 and CDR2: LGHNA, YSLEER. The CDR3 loop reads CASSQGGSSGRSETQYF. In nucleotides, the CDR3 is TGCGCCAGCAGCCAAGGTGGGAGTAGCGGGAGATCAGAGACCCAGTACTTC.

This clonotype was counted at least ten times. This chain links TRBV9 with TRBJ2-7; TRBD1 matches at 11 bases. The CDR3 spans 15 residues. Germline CDR1 is SGDLS and CDR2 is YYNGEE. Trimming at V came to 3 bases and at J to 7 bases, leaving 9 bases not matched to a gene. The CDR3 coding sequence is TGTGCCAGCAGCGGACGGACAGGGGGCGATTTGGAGCAGTACTTC. It specifies CASSGRTGGDLEQYF. Filled out from reference TRBV9 and TRBJ2-7, the complete variable domain reads DSGVTQTPKHLITATGQRVTLRCSPRSGDLSVYWYQQSLDQGLQFLIQYYNGEERAKGNILERFSAQQFPDLHSELNLSSLELGDSALYFCASSGRTGGDLEQYFGPGTRLTVT.

This clonotype was counted many times. The chain combines TRBV18 with TRBJ1-3; no definite D call. Germline V lookup: CDR1 KGHSH, CDR2 LQKENI. The length of the CDR3 is 13 residues. The V and J ends lost 3 bases and 2 bases respectively, with 5 bases between them. For the CDR3, the DNA is TGTGCCAGCTCACCGCAGGCTGGAAACACCATATATTTT. Translating it yields CASSPQAGNTIYF.

This clonotype has at least ten counts. This chain uses TRBV7-2 with TRBJ2-7; no reliable D call. This CDR3 has 15 residues. The V end lost 1 base, the J end lost 1 base, and 11 bases lay between the germline ends. Germline loops: CDR1 SGHTA, CDR2 FQGNSA. CDR3 region: CASSLDSRPSYEQYF. The CDR3 DNA sequence: TGTGCCAGCAGCTTAGATAGCAGGCCGTCCTACGAGCAGTACTTC.

This clonotype showed up many times. DNA for the CDR3: TGTGCCAGCAGCTTAGGTCAAGCGGGAACCTACGAGCAGTACTTC. Protein product: CASSLGQAGTYEQYF. The rearrangement uses TRBV7-2 and TRBJ2-7; 7 bases match TRBD2. CDR1 and CDR2 from the germline V gene are SGHTA and FQGNSA. Unmatched junction bases numbered 5, after V lost 1 base and J lost 2 bases. This CDR3 comprises 15 residues.

This clonotype showed up many times. V and J are TRBV30 and TRBJ2-1, with D perhaps given as TRBD1 or TRBD2 (5 bases each). This CDR3 region has 13 residues. CDR1 GTSNPN and CDR2 SVGIG come from the germline V gene (reference sequence). V was trimmed by 8 bases and J by 10 bases, leaving 21 bases between them. CDR3 sequence reads: CAMTRGRVREQFF. DNA of the CDR3: TGTGCCATGACCCGGGGACGGGTTAGGGAGCAGTTCTTC.

This clonotype was counted ten times or more. The rearrangement joins TRBV6-1 to TRBJ1-6; D unresolved. Germline V gene lookup returns CDR1 MNHNS and CDR2 SASEGT. V lost 5 bases to trimming and J lost 9 bases, with 17 bases between them. This CDR3 region has 15 residues. DNA of the CDR3: TGTGCCAGCAGTTTATCTCACCCCGGTACTTCACCCCTCCACTTT. Translation gives CASSLSHPGTSPLHF.

There are a few counts of this clonotype. The chain recombines TRBV4-3 with TRBJ2-3, with 9 bases fitting TRBD2. Germline CDR1 and CDR2: LGHNA and YSLEER. The CDR3 sequence is 15 residues long. Germline trimming cut 3 bases from V and 4 bases from J; bases unmatched to any gene: 5. The CDR3, as DNA: TGCGCCAGCAGCCACCGCGGGGGGGCGGCAGATACGCAGTATTTT. Translated, it gives CASSHRGGAADTQYF.

The chain joins TRBV9 to TRBJ2-5; 8 positions agree with TRBD1. The V and J ends lost 2 bases and 5 bases, in that order; junction bases with no gene match: 2. CDR1 and CDR2 (germline): SGDLS, YYNGEE. The CDR3 runs to 13 residues. The CDR3 here is CASSVRGQETQYF. In DNA form, the CDR3 reads TGTGCCAGCAGCGTCAGGGGGCAGGAGACCCAGTACTTC. The variable domain in full, completed from reference TRBV9 and TRBJ2-5, reads DSGVTQTPKHLITATGQRVTLRCSPRSGDLSVYWYQQSLDQGLQFLIQYYNGEERAKGNILERFSAQQFPDLHSELNLSSLELGDSALYFCASSVRGQETQYFGPGTRLLVL.

In this sample, this clonotype turned up once. A much larger clone lies one base from this, so it may be a read error. CDR3 nucleotides: TGTGCCAGCAGTTTGGCCGGGACAGGGGGAAATTCACCCCCCCACTTT. Its protein product is CASSLAGTGGNSPPHF. This chain uses TRBV6-9 with TRBJ1-6; 11 bases match TRBD1. This CDR3 contains 16 residues. CDR1 is MNHGY and CDR2 is SVAAGI in the germline V gene.

As concerns this clonotype: This may arise from a read error, as a much more abundant clone is one base away. The V call is TRBV4-3, the J call TRBJ2-7; no clear D gene. Germline assignment: CDR1 LGHNA and CDR2 YSLEER. The CDR3 runs to 15 residues. The CDR3 loop reads CTSSQDKGVLYEQYF. The CDR3, as DNA: TGCACCAGCAGCCAAGATAAAGGAGTCCTCTACGAGCAGTACTTC.

The CDR3 DNA follows: TGTGCCAGTAGTATAGCCCGGGTAGGGCGGGACGAGCAGTACTTC. Translation: CASSIARVGRDEQYF. This sequence joins TRBV19 and TRBJ2-7; D possibly corresponds to TRBD2 (5 bases). V shed 1 base and J shed 5 bases, with 15 bases lying between them. The V gene's germline CDR1 is LNHDA and CDR2 SQIVND (reference sequence). CDR3 length: 15 amino acids.

The chain has TRBV3-1 and TRBJ2-1, with D possibly matching TRBD1 (6 bases). CDR1 is LGHDT and CDR2 is YNNKEL in the germline V gene (reference sequence). The CDR3 has 14 residues. V was pared by 4 bases and J by 7 bases, with 14 bases between. The DNA of the CDR3 is TGTGCCAGCAGCCCCACTAGTAGGGGGAATGAGCAGTTCTTC. It specifies CASSPTSRGNEQFF.

This clonotype was seen many times. The chain has TRBV2 and TRBJ1-4; D not resolved. Trimming pared 6 bases from V and 7 bases from J, leaving 12 bases between. The CDR3 runs to 13 residues. The germline V gene has CDR1 SNHLY and CDR2 FYNNEI. The CDR3 DNA is TGTGCCAGCAGCGGGCAAGGAGTTGAAAAACTGTTTTTT. Amino acids: CASSGQGVEKLFF.

As for this clonotype: The junction does not match germline at one end; this may be a read error. The genes are TRBV3-1 and TRBJ2-1, with D possibly matching TRBD1 (6 bases). Germline assignment: CDR1 LGHDT and CDR2 YNNKEL (reference sequence). CDR3 length: 14 residues. CDR3 in amino acids: CASSFKTGYNEQLF. The DNA for the CDR3 is TGTGCCAGCAGCTTCAAGACAGGCTACAATGAGCAGCTCTTC.

There are many counts of this clonotype. This CDR3 is CATSKQGSNQPQHF. The CDR3 nucleotides are TGTGCCACCAGCAAACAGGGAAGCAATCAGCCCCAGCATTTT. The chain carries TRBV15 and TRBJ1-5; TRBD1 is a possible D gene (6 bases). The V end was cut by 4 bases, the J end by 1 base, with 8 bases between. The V gene's germline CDR1 is LNHNV and CDR2 YYDKDF (reference sequence). CDR3 length: 14 amino acids.

This clonotype has a count of ten or more. V usage is TRBV3-1 and J usage is TRBJ2-5; D is ambiguous. The CDR3 sequence is 13 residues long. Trimming removed 1 base from V and 8 bases from J, with 11 bases in between. The germline V gene encodes CDR1 LGHDT and CDR2 YNNKEL (reference sequence). The CDR3 region is CASSQGTGKTQYF. The DNA of the CDR3 is TGTGCCAGCAGCCAAGGCACGGGTAAAACCCAGTACTTC.

CDR3 region: CSAIYQHGYTF. In DNA, the CDR3 is TGCAGTGCTATTTATCAGCATGGCTACACCTTC. V gene TRBV20-1 combines with J gene TRBJ1-2; no firm D call. Trimming left V 4 bases short and J 6 bases short, with 9 bases between. The CDR3 length is 11 residues. Germline values: CDR1 DFQATT, CDR2 SNEGSKA (reference sequence).

This clonotype was seen only a few times. The chain employs TRBV12-3 or TRBV12-4 and TRBJ2-5; D is possibly TRBD1 (6 bases). Trimming left V 7 bases short and J 2 bases short, with 23 bases between. The CDR3 extends over 17 amino acids. The CDR3 region is CASTPQKRWGQQETQYF. The CDR3 DNA sequence: TGTGCCAGCACCCCCCAAAAAAGATGGGGGCAACAAGAGACCCAGTACTTC.

V and J are TRBV28 and TRBJ2-7, with 9 bases that match TRBD1. The germline CDR1 and CDR2 sequences are MDHEN and SYDVKM. The CDR3 is made up of 16 amino acids. J gave up 1 base and V 6 bases, and 10 bases lay outside the gene matches. CDR3 sequence: CASRTPGQGRSYEQYF. In nucleotides, the CDR3 is TGTGCCAGCAGGACTCCGGGACAGGGAAGATCCTACGAGCAGTACTTC.

This clonotype has at least ten counts. This rearrangement joins TRBV12-3 or TRBV12-4 to TRBJ2-2; D call uncertain. Deletions cut 5 bases from V and 7 bases from J, with 11 bases between. This CDR3 has 13 residues. The CDR3 reads CASSVTLYGELFF. The CDR3 DNA follows: TGTGCCAGCAGTGTGACCCTTTACGGGGAGCTGTTTTTT.

The chain employs TRBV27 and TRBJ1-5, with a weak D call TRBD1 (6 bases). The germline V gene has CDR1 MNHEY and CDR2 SMNVEV (reference sequence). V was clipped by 7 bases and J by 0 bases, with 10 bases between them. The CDR3 is 14 amino acids. The CDR3 spells CASIPRGSNQPQHF. CDR3 coding DNA: TGTGCCAGCATTCCCAGGGGTAGCAATCAGCCCCAGCATTTT.

The count of this clonotype is one. The V call is TRBV9, the J call TRBJ2-7; no clear D. Looked up from germline, CDR1 is SGDLS and CDR2 is YYNGEE. CDR3 length: 13 amino acids. Trimming removed 5 bases at V and 0 bases at J, with 9 bases between. The CDR3 sequence is CASSSSTSYEQYF. The CDR3, as DNA: TGTGCCAGCAGTTCCTCTACCTCCTACGAGCAGTACTTC.

This clonotype was detected many times. V is TRBV6-1 and J is TRBJ1-6; D may be TRBD1 (6 bases). CDR3 length: 14 amino acids. V shed 4 bases and J shed 9 bases, with 13 bases lying between them. Germline values: CDR1 MNHNS, CDR2 SASEGT. The CDR3 nucleotides read TGTGCCAGCAGTGTGGGGGCTAGGGTTTCACCCCTCCACTTT. It specifies CASSVGARVSPLHF.

This clonotype showed up just a few times. J is TRBJ2-3 and V is TRBV27; D is tentatively TRBD1 or TRBD2 (6 bases each). Germline values: CDR1 MNHEY, CDR2 SMNVEV (reference sequence). The germline V and J ends were trimmed by 5 bases and 3 bases, with 24 bases remaining between them. This CDR3 is built from 18 residues. The CDR3 DNA reads TGTGCCAGCAGTCCCCTCCTGGTTCAGGGGCGGGGAACAGATACGCAGTATTTT. Translation: CASSPLLVQGRGTDTQYF.